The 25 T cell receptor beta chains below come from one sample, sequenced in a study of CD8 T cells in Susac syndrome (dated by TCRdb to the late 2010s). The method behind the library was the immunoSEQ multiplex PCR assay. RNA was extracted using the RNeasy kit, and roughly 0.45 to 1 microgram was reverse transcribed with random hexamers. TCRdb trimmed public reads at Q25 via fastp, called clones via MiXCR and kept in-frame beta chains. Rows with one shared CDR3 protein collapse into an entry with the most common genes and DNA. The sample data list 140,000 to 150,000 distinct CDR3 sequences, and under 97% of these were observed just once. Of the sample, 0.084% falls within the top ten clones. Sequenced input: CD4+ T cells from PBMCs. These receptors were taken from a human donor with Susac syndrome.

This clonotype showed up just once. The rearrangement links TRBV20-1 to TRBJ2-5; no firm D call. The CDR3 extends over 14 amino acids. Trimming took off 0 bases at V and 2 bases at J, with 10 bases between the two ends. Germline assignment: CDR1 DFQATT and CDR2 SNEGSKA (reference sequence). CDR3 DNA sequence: TGCAGTGCTAGAGATGGAGCCCAACAAGAGACCCAGTACTTC. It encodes CSARDGAQQETQYF.

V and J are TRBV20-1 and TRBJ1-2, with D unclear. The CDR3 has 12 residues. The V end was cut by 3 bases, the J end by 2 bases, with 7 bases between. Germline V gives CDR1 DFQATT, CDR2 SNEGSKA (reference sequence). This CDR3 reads CSASSKNYGYTF. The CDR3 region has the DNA TGCAGTGCTAGTTCCAAAAACTATGGCTACACCTTC.

Here the CDR3 reads CASNLQGVETQYF. For the CDR3, the DNA is TGTGCCAGCAACCTCCAGGGGGTCGAGACCCAGTACTTC. The chain links TRBV7-9 to TRBJ2-5; 7 positions agree with TRBD1. Trimming at V came to 7 bases and at J to 5 bases, leaving 7 bases not matched to a gene. The length of the CDR3 is 13 residues. Germline V gene lookup returns CDR1 SEHNR and CDR2 FQNEAQ (reference sequence).

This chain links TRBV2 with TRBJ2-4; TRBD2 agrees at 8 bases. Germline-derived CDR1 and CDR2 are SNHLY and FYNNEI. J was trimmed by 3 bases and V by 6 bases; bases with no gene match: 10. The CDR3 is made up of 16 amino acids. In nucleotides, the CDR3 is TGTGCCAGCAGGGTCCGGACTAGCTTTGACAAAAACATTCAGTACTTC. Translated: CASRVRTSFDKNIQYF.

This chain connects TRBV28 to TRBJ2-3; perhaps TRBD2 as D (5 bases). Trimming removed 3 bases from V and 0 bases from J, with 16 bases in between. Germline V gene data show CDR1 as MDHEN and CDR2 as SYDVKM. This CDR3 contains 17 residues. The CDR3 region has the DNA TGTGCCAGCAGTTTCGCCCGCGGTGGAGGCAGCACAGATACGCAGTATTTT. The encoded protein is CASSFARGGGSTDTQYF.

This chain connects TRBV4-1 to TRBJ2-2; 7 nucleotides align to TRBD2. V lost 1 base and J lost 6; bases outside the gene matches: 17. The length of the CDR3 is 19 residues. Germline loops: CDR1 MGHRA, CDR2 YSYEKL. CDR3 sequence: CASSQGLSRAGRGAGELFF. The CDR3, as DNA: TGCGCCAGCAGCCAAGGTCTCTCCAGAGCGGGGAGAGGAGCCGGGGAGCTGTTTTTT.

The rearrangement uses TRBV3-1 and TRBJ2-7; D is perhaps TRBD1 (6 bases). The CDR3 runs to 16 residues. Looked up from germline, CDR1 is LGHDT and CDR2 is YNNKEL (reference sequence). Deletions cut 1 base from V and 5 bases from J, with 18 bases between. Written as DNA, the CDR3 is TGTGCCAGCAGCCAAGGTTTGACAGGCCGATCGAACGAGCAGTACTTC. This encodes CASSQGLTGRSNEQYF.

The CDR3 here is CSARSLAGVYEQYF. The DNA for the CDR3 is TGCAGTGCTAGGTCACTAGCGGGGGTCTACGAGCAGTACTTC. The rearrangement uses TRBV20-1 and TRBJ2-7; 11 nucleotides agree with TRBD2. From germline, CDR1 is DFQATT and CDR2 SNEGSKA (reference sequence). The CDR3 runs to 14 residues. Germline trimming cut 3 bases from V and 3 bases from J; bases unmatched to any gene: 4.

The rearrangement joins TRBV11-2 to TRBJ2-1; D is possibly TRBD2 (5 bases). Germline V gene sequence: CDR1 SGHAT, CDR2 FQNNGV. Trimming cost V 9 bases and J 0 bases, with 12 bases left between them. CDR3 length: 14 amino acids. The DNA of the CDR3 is TGTGCCAGTCTTCGTGGGAGCTCCTACAATGAGCAGTTCTTC. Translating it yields CASLRGSSYNEQFF.

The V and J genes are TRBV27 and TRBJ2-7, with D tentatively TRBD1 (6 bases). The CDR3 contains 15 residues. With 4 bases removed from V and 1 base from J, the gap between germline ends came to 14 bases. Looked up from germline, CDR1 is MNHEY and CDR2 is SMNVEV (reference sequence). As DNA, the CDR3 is TGTGCCAGCAGTTGGGCCGGGACACTGTCCTACGAGCAGTACTTC. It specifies CASSWAGTLSYEQYF.

CDR3 protein: CASSLQGSGYGYTF. The CDR3 nucleotides read TGTGCCAGCAGTCTACAGGGGTCGGGCTATGGCTACACCTTC. The chain carries TRBV6-2 or TRBV6-3 and TRBJ1-2; 7 bases match TRBD1. J lost 4 bases, V lost 5 bases, and 7 bases had no gene match. Germline assignment: CDR1 MNHEY and CDR2 SVGEGT. This CDR3 spans 14 amino acids.

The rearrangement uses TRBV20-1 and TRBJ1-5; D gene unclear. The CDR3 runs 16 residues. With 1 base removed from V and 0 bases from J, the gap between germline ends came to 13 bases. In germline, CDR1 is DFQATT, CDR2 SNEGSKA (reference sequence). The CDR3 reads CSARVYSYYSNQPQHF. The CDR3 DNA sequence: TGCAGTGCTAGAGTATACAGCTACTATAGCAATCAGCCCCAGCATTTT.

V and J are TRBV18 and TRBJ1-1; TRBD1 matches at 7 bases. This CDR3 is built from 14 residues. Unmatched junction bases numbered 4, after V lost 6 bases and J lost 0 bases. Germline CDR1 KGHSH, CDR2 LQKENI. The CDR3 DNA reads TGTGCCAGCTCTCCGACAGGGTTGAACACTGAAGCTTTCTTT. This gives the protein CASSPTGLNTEAFF. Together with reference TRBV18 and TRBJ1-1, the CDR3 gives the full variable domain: NAGVMQNPRHLVRRRGQEARLRCSPMKGHSHVYWYRQLPEEGLKFMVYLQKENIIDESGMPKERFSAEFPKEGPSILRIQQVVRGDSAAYFCASSPTGLNTEAFFGQGTRLTVV.

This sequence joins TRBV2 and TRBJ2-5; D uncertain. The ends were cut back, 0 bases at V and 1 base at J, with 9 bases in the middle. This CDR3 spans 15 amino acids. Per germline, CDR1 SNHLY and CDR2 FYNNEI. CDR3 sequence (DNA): TGTGCCAGCAGTGAAGCTCGACACCTCCAAGAGACCCAGTACTTC. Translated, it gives CASSEARHLQETQYF.

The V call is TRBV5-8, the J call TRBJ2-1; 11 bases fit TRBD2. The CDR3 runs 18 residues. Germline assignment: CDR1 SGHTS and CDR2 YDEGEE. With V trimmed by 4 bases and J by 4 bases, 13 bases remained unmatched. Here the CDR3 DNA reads TGTGCCAGCAGCCCACCTACTAGCGGGAGTTATAGGTACAATGAGCAGTTCTTC. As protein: CASSPPTSGSYRYNEQFF.

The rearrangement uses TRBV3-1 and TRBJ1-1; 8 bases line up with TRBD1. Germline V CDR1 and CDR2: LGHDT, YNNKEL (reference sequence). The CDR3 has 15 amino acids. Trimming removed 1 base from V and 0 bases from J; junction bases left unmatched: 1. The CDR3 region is CASSQGTGMNTEAFF. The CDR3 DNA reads TGTGCCAGCAGCCAAGGGACAGGGATGAACACTGAAGCTTTCTTT.

The CDR3 loop is CSAIAGDQQETQYF. Written as DNA, the CDR3 is TGCAGTGCTATAGCGGGGGATCAACAAGAGACCCAGTACTTC. The genes are TRBV20-1 and TRBJ2-5, with TRBD2 matching 9 bases. Trimming cost V 4 bases and J 2 bases; bases outside gene matches: 5. Germline CDR1 DFQATT, CDR2 SNEGSKA (reference sequence). This CDR3 comprises 14 residues.

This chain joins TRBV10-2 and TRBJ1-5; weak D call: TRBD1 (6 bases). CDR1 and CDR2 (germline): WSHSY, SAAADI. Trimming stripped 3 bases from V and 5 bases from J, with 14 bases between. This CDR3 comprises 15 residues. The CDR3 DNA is TGCGCCAGCAGTGACGTCCGGGACACTTATCAGCCCCAGCATTTT. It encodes CASSDVRDTYQPQHF.

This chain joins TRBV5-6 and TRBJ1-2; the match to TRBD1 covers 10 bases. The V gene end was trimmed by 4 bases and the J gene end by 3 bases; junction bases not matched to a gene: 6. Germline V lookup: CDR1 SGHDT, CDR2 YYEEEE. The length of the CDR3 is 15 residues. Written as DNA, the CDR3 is TGTGCCAGCAGCCGCGGGACAGGGGAGCACTATGGCTACACCTTC. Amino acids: CASSRGTGEHYGYTF.

CDR3 protein: CASTPGQDSNIQYF. CDR3 nucleotide sequence: TGTGCCAGCACCCCAGGGCAGGATTCGAACATTCAGTACTTC. The rearrangement uses TRBV6-5 and TRBJ2-4, with D possibly TRBD1 on 5 matching bases. The CDR3 is made up of 14 amino acids. Trimming removed 7 bases from V and 7 bases from J, with 17 bases in between. Germline loops: CDR1 MNHEY, CDR2 SVGAGI.

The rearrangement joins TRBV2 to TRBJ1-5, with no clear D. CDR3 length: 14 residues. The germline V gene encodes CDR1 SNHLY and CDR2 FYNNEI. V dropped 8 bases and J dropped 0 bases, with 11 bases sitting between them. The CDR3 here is CASGPSYSNQPQHF. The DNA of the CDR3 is TGTGCCAGCGGCCCTAGTTATAGCAATCAGCCCCAGCATTTT.

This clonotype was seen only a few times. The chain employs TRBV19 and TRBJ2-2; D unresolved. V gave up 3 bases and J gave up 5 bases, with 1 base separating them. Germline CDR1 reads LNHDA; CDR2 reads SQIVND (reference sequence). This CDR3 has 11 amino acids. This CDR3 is CASSITGELFF. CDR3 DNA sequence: TGTGCCAGTAGTATTACCGGGGAGCTGTTTTTT.

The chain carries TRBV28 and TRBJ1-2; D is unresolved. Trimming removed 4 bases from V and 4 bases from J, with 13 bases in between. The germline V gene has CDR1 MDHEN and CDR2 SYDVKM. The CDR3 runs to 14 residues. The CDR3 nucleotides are TGTGCCAGCAGTTCTTATGACCTGCCCTATGGCTACACCTTC. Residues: CASSSYDLPYGYTF.

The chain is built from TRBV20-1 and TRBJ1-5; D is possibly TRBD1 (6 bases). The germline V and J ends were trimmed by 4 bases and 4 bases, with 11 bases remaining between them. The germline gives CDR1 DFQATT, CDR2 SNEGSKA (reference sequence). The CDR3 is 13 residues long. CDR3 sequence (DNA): TGCAGTGCTACGGACAGCGGTAATCAGCCCCAGCATTTT. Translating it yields CSATDSGNQPQHF.

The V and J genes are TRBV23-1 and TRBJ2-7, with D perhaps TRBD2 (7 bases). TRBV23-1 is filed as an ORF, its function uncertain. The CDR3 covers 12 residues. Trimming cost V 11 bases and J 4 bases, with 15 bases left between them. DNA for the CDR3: TGCGCCGGGGGGGCTAGCGGATACGAGCAGTACTTC. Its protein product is CAGGASGYEQYF.